This record covers a single T cell receptor beta chain. Its antigen is unknown. No much larger clone is present one base from it, and per-base qualities are unavailable. The immunoSEQ hsTCRB v3.0 assay was used at survey level resolution to sequence the TRB variable region. A depth of about 40,000-50,000 T-cell genomes per sample was targeted for TRB sequencing. Pooled TRB libraries were sequenced on an Illumina MiSeq with a v3 150-cycle kit. On the authors' methods: Repertoire analysis was performed in R inside a reproducible Nextflow workflow that covered QC, data transformation and analysis. LymphoSeq2, an R package for exploring AIRR-Seq data, was used to implement custom analyses. A handful of samples that produced fewer than 5000 total TRB sequences were removed, so approximately 190 HIV repertoires were analyzed. Among the approximately 180 HIV repertoires that were kept, around 59 were collected before ART initiation and under 150 were collected after ART initiation. Each repertoire was downsampled to 5000 TRB nucleotide sequences, and summary statistics were averaged across 100 downsampling iterations. The analysis kept only TRB sequences whose CDR3 regions were at least seven amino acids long. Diversity was measured with a Shannon entropy-derived clonality score and the Gini coefficient. Repertoire networks linked the top 5000 CDR3 amino acid sequences whenever two sequences differed by an edit distance of one. GLIPH2 predicted antigen specificity groups and MHC restriction for TRB CDR3 amino acid sequences. Known CMV, EBV, HIV or tissue antigen associations were flagged by matching CDR3 amino acid sequences against VDJdb and McPAS-TCR. Pre-ART, post-ART and control groups were compared with Wilcoxon signed-rank tests and Holm-Bonferroni correction. TCRdb mirrors the immuneACCESS table, restricted to in-frame sequences. Some clones are absent from its copies; in checked studies, under half trace to an unresolved V gene, and the reason for the others is unknown. V and J calls and clone size are copied from that table; D and trimming were computed from the DNA. The sample table holds 34,000 or so clones, of which approximately 80% were seen once. Roughly 6.1% of the sample is taken by the ten largest.

To be included, a participant needed at least one PBMC sample from before ART initiation plus at least two post-ART samples. Treatment was received in the United States of America by all participants with HIV. Before DNA extraction, cryopreserved samples of roughly 0.95-10 million PBMC were thawed and washed. At the time of the earliest PBMC sample, participants with HIV were aged between roughly 20 and 54 years. PBMC samples from each participant spanned 1-4 timepoints before ART initiation and 2-8 timepoints after ART initiation, with a median of 7 samples. Serial HIV viral load, CD4+ T-cell count, ART history and demographic data were obtained for every participant. Using a Qiagen kit on a QIAcube, genomic DNA was extracted from unsorted PBMC, with samples processed in batches of 12. The entry originates in a study of long-term antiretroviral therapy in people with HIV (dated by TCRdb to 2021 to 2024). For the wider study: Collection of the earliest samples took place about a decade ahead of the 2015 WHO recommendation for immediate ART, at a time when ART was typically delayed until CD4 counts fell. A retrospective serial study tested whether ART initiation and durable HIV suppression were associated with changes in peripheral blood TRB repertoire composition and diversity. A total of 192 cryopreserved PBMC samples came from 30 adults with confirmed HIV infection and were collected serially over a mean of approximately six years (range 1-12). About a third of the roughly 30 participants with HIV were female. Test extractions of a monoclonal T-cell line alongside 30 or so polyclonal samples showed no cross-contamination during QIAcube processing.

Study-level results and caveats: Because pre-ART samples had limited cell numbers, unsorted PBMC were profiled rather than sorted CD4+ and CD8+ T cells. CDR3 length ranges in HIV repertoires were narrower than in controls, and network structure suggested an antigen-experienced repertoire with only a slight naive shift after ART. No data were available on ART adherence, viral resistance or therapy changes, limiting inferences about post-ART repertoire changes. Owing to limited PBMC availability, only the TCR beta chain was sequenced, without alpha chain pairing. A significant increase in TRB diversity was found to be associated with ART initiation, although TRB diversity was observed to remain significantly below that of transplant donor controls even after long-term ART. The samples span the years 2004 to 2017, and the ART regimens used may be less effective than current regimens. Expanded TRB clones identified before ART initiation dominated the repertoire at all time points, although this dominance fluctuated and declined in many PLHIV after ART.

The TCR was taken from a man aged 18 to 29 with HIV. The sequencing here drew on unsorted PBMCs, taken 0.6 years after starting antiretroviral therapy.

The DNA sequence is TGTGCCAGCAGCTTAGCCGGACAGGGACTTAATGGCTACACCTTC. Translated, this gives CASSLAGQGLNGYTF. In this chain, TRBV7-2 is recombined with TRBJ1-2, and TRBD1 aligns with 8 junction nucleotides. The CDR1 and CDR2 encoded by the germline V gene are SGHTA and FQGNSA. The CDR3 contains 15 residues, cysteine and phenylalanine counted. The sequence is cut down to CDR3 DNA, 45 bases in frame from base 1. Relative to germline, V is missing 0 bases and J is missing 6 bases, with 6 bases of the junction outside any gene match.